These 21 T cell receptor beta chains share one sample of origin, sequenced in a study of blood T cell repertoires in COVID-19. This table comes from immunoSEQ multiplex PCR, and its TCRdb copy is limited to in-frame clones, with some not included. Of tens of thousands of clones in the sample, roughly three quarters were seen once. Sequenced input: peripheral blood. Source of these receptors: a man in his 60s with COVID-19, enrolled during active disease.

The chain carries TRBV30 and TRBJ1-4; TRBD1 matches at 7 bases. Germline V CDR1 and CDR2: GTSNPN, SVGIG (reference sequence). Trimming cost V 2 bases and J 6 bases; bases outside gene matches: 3. This CDR3 comprises 13 residues. CDR3 DNA: TGTGCCTGGAGTAGGGGGCAGGATGAAAAACTGTTTTTT. Protein: CAWSRGQDEKLFF.

The V and J genes are TRBV27 and TRBJ2-3; the D is unclear. This CDR3 region has 17 residues. From germline, CDR1 is MNHEY and CDR2 SMNVEV (reference sequence). V was cut by 7 bases and J by 2 bases, with 22 bases left in between. CDR3 coding DNA: TGTGCCAGCATCCCGACGGGTATAGCCTATCACACAGATACGCAGTATTTT. It translates to CASIPTGIAYHTDTQYF.

The chain couples TRBV10-3 to TRBJ1-5, with 8 positions matching TRBD1. V dropped 4 bases and J dropped 5; count of bases not matched to a gene: 4. The CDR3 has 14 amino acids. Germline values: CDR1 ENHRY, CDR2 SYGVKD. CDR3 DNA sequence: TGTGCCATCAGTGCGGACAGGGTTTATCAGCCCCAGCATTTT. It specifies CAISADRVYQPQHF.

The V call is TRBV7-2, the J call TRBJ2-3, with 8 bases lining up with TRBD2. Unmatched junction bases numbered 15, after V lost 5 bases and J lost 8 bases. Germline lookup yields CDR1 SGHTA and CDR2 FQGNSA. The CDR3 runs 16 residues. The CDR3 DNA reads TGTGCCAGCAGCCGGGCGGGGACGGGAGGGGCAGCTACGCAGTATTTT. Translating it yields CASSRAGTGGAATQYF.

This chain uses TRBV6-5 with TRBJ2-1; a weak D match, TRBD2 (7 bases). The germline CDR1 and CDR2 sequences are MNHEY and SVGAGI. CDR3 length: 15 amino acids. With 2 bases removed from V and 9 bases from J, the gap between germline ends came to 17 bases. In DNA form, the CDR3 reads TGTGCCAGCAGTTACCGGGGGGCGTTTCGGGGTGAGCAGTTCTTC. It encodes CASSYRGAFRGEQFF.

The chain is built from TRBV7-9 and TRBJ2-7, with a weak D call TRBD1 (5 bases). V lost 4 bases, J lost 6 bases, and 19 bases lay in between. Per germline, CDR1 SEHNR and CDR2 FQNEAQ (reference sequence). CDR3 size: 15 residues. The CDR3: CASSYRQGTLAEQYF. The DNA of the CDR3 is TGTGCCAGCAGCTATCGGCAGGGAACCCTGGCCGAGCAGTACTTC.

V and J are TRBV15 and TRBJ2-3, with 7 bases identical to TRBD1. Germline CDR1 is LNHNV and CDR2 is YYDKDF (reference sequence). This CDR3 is 14 amino acids long. J was trimmed by 1 base and V by 2 bases; bases with no gene match: 0. The CDR3 is CATSRQGGTDTQYF. The CDR3 DNA reads TGTGCCACCAGCAGACAGGGGGGCACAGATACGCAGTATTTT.

This chain connects TRBV6-5 to TRBJ2-7; D might be TRBD1 (5 bases). Germline V gene lookup returns CDR1 MNHEY and CDR2 SVGAGI. V lost 7 bases and J 0 bases, leaving 10 bases between the germline ends. This CDR3 has 13 amino acids. Here the CDR3 reads CASNTGISYEQYF. CDR3 in DNA: TGTGCCAGCAACACAGGAATCTCCTACGAGCAGTACTTC.

CDR3 bases: TGTGCCAGTAGTAACCCCCCAGGGCCCGGGGAGCTGTTTTTT. Amino acid sequence: CASSNPPGPGELFF. The rearrangement joins TRBV19 to TRBJ2-2; weak D call: TRBD1 (5 bases). The length of the CDR3 is 14 residues. The V end was cut by 4 bases, the J end by 6 bases, with 12 bases between. Germline lookup yields CDR1 LNHDA and CDR2 SQIVND (reference sequence). Full variable domain (rest looked up from reference TRBV19 and TRBJ2-2): DGGITQSPKYLFRKEGQNVTLSCEQNLNHDAMYWYRQDPGQGLRLIYYSQIVNDFQKGDIAEGYSVSREKKESFPLTVTSAQKNPTAFYLCASSNPPGPGELFFGEGSRLTVL.

V gene TRBV6-5 combines with J gene TRBJ2-7, with a tentative D call TRBD1 (6 bases). Trimming stripped 6 bases from V and 0 bases from J, with 9 bases between. Germline V lookup: CDR1 MNHEY, CDR2 SVGAGI. The CDR3 has 13 residues. CDR3 sequence (DNA): TGTGCCAGCAGACAGGGCATCTCCTACGAGCAGTACTTC. Its protein is CASRQGISYEQYF.

This clone was detected once. The genes are TRBV24-1 and TRBJ1-2; D gene unclear. Between the trimmed V and J ends, which lost 4 bases and 8 bases, there was a span of 7 bases. This CDR3 spans 11 amino acids. Germline V gene sequence: CDR1 KGHDR, CDR2 SFDVKD. For the CDR3, the DNA is TGTGCCACCAGTGACCCGGGGGGCTACACCTTC. It specifies CATSDPGGYTF.

V is TRBV6-6 and J is TRBJ2-7, with 10 bases identical to TRBD2. Losses at the gene ends were 7 bases for V and 4 bases for J; bases not matched to a gene: 7. Germline CDR1 and CDR2: MNHNY and SVGAGI (reference sequence). The CDR3 is made up of 14 amino acids. The CDR3 reads CASTLSGGSYEQYF. CDR3 DNA: TGTGCCAGCACCCTTAGCGGGGGGTCGTACGAGCAGTACTTC.

This clone was detected only once. This rearrangement joins TRBV29-1 to TRBJ1-5; D ambiguous. Germline V gene sequence: CDR1 SQVTM, CDR2 ANQGSEA. V was clipped by 7 bases and J by 6 bases, with 13 bases between them. This CDR3 has 12 residues. The CDR3 region has the DNA TGCAGCGCCGGTACGGCAGGTCAGCCCCAGCATTTT. Translated: CSAGTAGQPQHF.

This clone was detected only once. This sequence joins TRBV29-1 and TRBJ2-3, with TRBD1 matching 7 bases. CDR1 SQVTM and CDR2 ANQGSEA come from the germline V gene. The length of the CDR3 is 14 residues. Trimming took 6 bases from V and 0 from J; bases not matched to a gene: 6. In DNA, the CDR3 is TGCAGCGTGACGGGACAGACTAGCACAGATACGCAGTATTTT. Amino acids: CSVTGQTSTDTQYF.

The V call is TRBV11-3, the J call TRBJ1-1; D ambiguous. The V end lost 2 bases, the J end lost 0 bases, and 4 bases lay between the germline ends. Looked up from germline, CDR1 is SGHNT and CDR2 is YENEEA. This CDR3 has 13 amino acids. CDR3 protein: CASSLYMNTEAFF. CDR3 DNA: TGTGCCAGCAGCTTATACATGAACACTGAAGCTTTCTTT.

This sequence joins TRBV27 and TRBJ2-7; 11 nucleotides align to TRBD1. The junction had 3 bases not matched to a gene; V was cut back by 5 bases and J by 3 bases. Germline values: CDR1 MNHEY, CDR2 SMNVEV (reference sequence). The CDR3 length is 14 residues. CDR3 in DNA: TGTGCCAGCAGTCCAGGGACAGGGGGCTACGAGCAGTACTTC. Translating gives CASSPGTGGYEQYF.

In this sample, this clone turned up a few times. The V and J genes are TRBV25-1 and TRBJ2-5; tentative D call: TRBD1 (5 bases). Germline-derived CDR1 and CDR2 are MGHDK and SYGVNS. V lost 2 bases and J 5 bases, leaving 12 bases between the germline ends. CDR3 size: 14 residues. The CDR3 DNA is TGTGCCAGCAGTGAAGTTGGACAAAGGGAGACCCAGTACTTC. It encodes CASSEVGQRETQYF.

The J gene is TRBJ2-5, the V gene TRBV7-3; no reliable D call. There are 13 residues in the CDR3. The V gene lost 2 bases and the J gene lost 4 bases, with 8 bases spanning the gap. Germline V gene sequence: CDR1 SGHTA, CDR2 FQGTGA. The CDR3 here is CASSLERGETQYF. CDR3 in DNA: TGTGCCAGCAGCTTAGAGAGAGGAGAGACCCAGTACTTC.

The chain uses TRBV30 and TRBJ1-3; possible D gene TRBD1, 5 bases. Trimming took 2 bases from V and 7 from J, leaving 6 bases between them. This CDR3 spans 11 amino acids. Germline V gene data show CDR1 as GTSNPN and CDR2 as SVGIG (reference sequence). The DNA of the CDR3 is TGTGCCTGGAGTTGGGGCAACACCATATATTTT. It codes for CAWSWGNTIYF.

The chain recombines TRBV5-1 with TRBJ2-7; 11 bases map to TRBD1. CDR1 and CDR2 from the germline V gene are SGHRS and YFSETQ. Losses at the gene ends were 0 bases for V and 3 bases for J; bases not matched to a gene: 5. The CDR3 loop spans 16 amino acids. The CDR3 coding sequence is TGCGCCAGCAGCTTGGCCCCCGGGACAGGGGGCTACGAGCAGTACTTC. Encoded protein: CASSLAPGTGGYEQYF.

The CDR3 sequence is CASSISGQYLEKLFF. The CDR3 DNA reads TGTGCCAGTAGTATATCGGGACAGTACCTTGAAAAACTGTTTTTT. V and J are TRBV19 and TRBJ1-4; 7 positions agree with TRBD1. From germline, CDR1 is LNHDA and CDR2 SQIVND (reference sequence). V lost 2 bases to trimming and J lost 7 bases; unmatched junction nucleotides: 7. CDR3 size: 15 residues.